The 6 T cell receptor beta chains reported below all come from one sample, sequenced in a study of T cells in pancreatic ductal adenocarcinoma. Libraries were prepared by immunoSEQ multiplex PCR; TCRdb keeps only in-frame clonotypes and omits some of them. Altogether approximately 97,000 clones are present, 90% to 95% being singletons, with the ten largest covering around 2.9%. No neoadjuvant therapy was given to the selected pancreatic ductal adenocarcinoma patients before their surgery. The sequencing sample was made of PBMCs. Source of these receptors: a human donor with pancreatic ductal adenocarcinoma.

J is TRBJ1-2 and V is TRBV5-6; 8 nucleotides align to TRBD1. The CDR3 loop spans 14 amino acids. J was trimmed by 4 bases and V by 0 bases; bases with no gene match: 2. Looked up from germline, CDR1 is SGHDT and CDR2 is YYEEEE. The CDR3 spells CASSLADRGYGYTF. CDR3 DNA sequence: TGTGCCAGCAGCTTGGCTGACAGGGGCTATGGCTACACCTTC.

J is TRBJ1-5 and V is TRBV10-2; D is uncertain. The CDR3 runs 14 residues. V was pared by 2 bases and J by 4 bases, with 9 bases between. Germline lookup yields CDR1 WSHSY and CDR2 SAAADI. The chain's CDR3 is CASSEEGLNQPQHF. The CDR3 region has the DNA TGCGCCAGCAGTGAGGAGGGCTTAAATCAGCCCCAGCATTTT.

The chain joins TRBV5-1 to TRBJ2-3, with 7 bases identical to TRBD1. The ends lost 3 bases at V and 1 base at J; junction bases unmatched: 2. The CDR3 length is 14 residues. The germline gives CDR1 SGHRS, CDR2 YFSETQ. This CDR3 is CASSSDRGTDTQYF. Written as DNA, the CDR3 is TGCGCCAGCAGCTCAGACAGGGGCACAGATACGCAGTATTTT.

Details on this clone: One end of the junction fails to match germline, which may point to a read error. The chain employs TRBV4-3 and TRBJ2-7, with a possible D match to TRBD1 (5 bases). Germline CDR1 is LGHNA and CDR2 is YSLEER. The CDR3 runs to 14 residues. The chain's CDR3 is CASSHFQGSDEQYF. CDR3 bases: TGCGCCAGCAGCCATTTTCAGGGCTCCGACGAGCAGTACTTC.

CDR3 residues: CASTAGTSGTTQYF. The CDR3 DNA sequence: TGTGCCAGCACCGCAGGGACTAGCGGTACGACCCAGTACTTC. The V gene is TRBV7-9, the J gene TRBJ2-5, with 11 bases aligning to TRBD2. V lost 7 bases and J lost 7; bases outside the gene matches: 8. CDR1 and CDR2 (germline): SEHNR, FQNEAQ (reference sequence). This CDR3 comprises 14 residues.

The chain has TRBV28 and TRBJ2-1, with D unresolved. Trimming left V 9 bases short and J 0 bases short, with 6 bases between. Germline CDR1 and CDR2: MDHEN and SYDVKM. The CDR3 is 12 residues long. The CDR3 nucleotides are TGTGCCAGTCATAGCTCCTACAATGAGCAGTTCTTC. It specifies CASHSSYNEQFF.